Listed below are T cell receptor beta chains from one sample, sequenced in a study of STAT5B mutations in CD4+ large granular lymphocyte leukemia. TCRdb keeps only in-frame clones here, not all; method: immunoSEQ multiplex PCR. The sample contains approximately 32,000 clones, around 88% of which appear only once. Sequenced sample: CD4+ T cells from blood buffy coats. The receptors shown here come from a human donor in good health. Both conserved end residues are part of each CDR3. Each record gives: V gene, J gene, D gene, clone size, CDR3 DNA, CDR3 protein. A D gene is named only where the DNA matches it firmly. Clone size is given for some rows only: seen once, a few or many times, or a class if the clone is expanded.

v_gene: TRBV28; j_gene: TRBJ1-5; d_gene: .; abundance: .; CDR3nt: TGTGCCAGGGATCAGCCCCAGCATTTT; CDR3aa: CARDQPQHF
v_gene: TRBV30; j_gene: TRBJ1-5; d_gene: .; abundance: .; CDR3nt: TGTGCCTGGAGCCGGGACACCGATCAGCCCCAGCATTTT; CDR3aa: CAWSRDTDQPQHF
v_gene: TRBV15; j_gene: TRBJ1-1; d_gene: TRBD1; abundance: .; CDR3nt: TGTGCCACCAGCAGTTTGGACAGGGCTGGGACTGAAGCTTTCTTT; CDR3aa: CATSSLDRAGTEAFF
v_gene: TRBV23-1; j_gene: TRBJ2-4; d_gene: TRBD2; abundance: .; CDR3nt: TGTCATCCCGGGGGGGAGTACATTCAGTACTTC; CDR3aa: CHPGGEYIQYF
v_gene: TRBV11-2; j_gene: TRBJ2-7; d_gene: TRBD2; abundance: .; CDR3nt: TGTGCCAGCAGCTTTTCTACTAGCGGGAACTACGAGCAGTACTTC; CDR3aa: CASSFSTSGNYEQYF
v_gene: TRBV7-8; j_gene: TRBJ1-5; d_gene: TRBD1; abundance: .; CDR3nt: TGTGCCAGCAGCCCCAGGACAGGTTTTAAGCCCCAGCATTTT; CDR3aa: CASSPRTGFKPQHF
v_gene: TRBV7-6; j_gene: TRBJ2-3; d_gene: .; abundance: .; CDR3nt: TGTGCCAGCAGCCAAGGGGGAGTTTTTGCAGATACGCAGTATTTT; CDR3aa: CASSQGGVFADTQYF
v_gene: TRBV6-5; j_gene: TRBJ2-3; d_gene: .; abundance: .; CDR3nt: TGTGCCAGCAGGCGACCCGGGACGAGCACAGATACGCAGTATTTT; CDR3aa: CASRRPGTSTDTQYF
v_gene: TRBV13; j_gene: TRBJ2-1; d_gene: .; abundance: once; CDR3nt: TGTGCCAGCAGTAAAACTGCCATGTCCTACAATGAGCAGTTCTTC; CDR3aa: CASSKTAMSYNEQFF
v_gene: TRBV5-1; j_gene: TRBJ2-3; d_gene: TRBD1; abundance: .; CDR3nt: TGCGCCAGCAGCCTACAGGGGGACGATACGCAGTATTTT; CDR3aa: CASSLQGDDTQYF
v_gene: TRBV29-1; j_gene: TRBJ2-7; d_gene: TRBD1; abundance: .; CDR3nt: TGCAGCGTTGGATCAACAGGGGGGTATTTCGAGCAGTACTTC; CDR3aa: CSVGSTGGYFEQYF
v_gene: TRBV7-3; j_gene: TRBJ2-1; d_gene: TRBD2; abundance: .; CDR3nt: TGTGCCAGCAGGGGGGGGTCTAACAATGAGCAGTTCTTC; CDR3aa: CASRGGSNNEQFF
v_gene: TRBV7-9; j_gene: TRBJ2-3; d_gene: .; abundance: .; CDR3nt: TGTGCCAGCAGCCCAGGGTCGGGGGCCCCTTCAACAGATACGCAGTATTTT; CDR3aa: CASSPGSGAPSTDTQYF
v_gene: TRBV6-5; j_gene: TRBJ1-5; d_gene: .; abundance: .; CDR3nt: TGTGCCAGCAGTTACTCAGGGGTTACGAATCAGCCCCAGCATTTT; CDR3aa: CASSYSGVTNQPQHF
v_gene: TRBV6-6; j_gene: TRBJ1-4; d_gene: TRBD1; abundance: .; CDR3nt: TGTGCCACCGGGGACAGGGGGAATGAAAAACTGTTTTTT; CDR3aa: CATGDRGNEKLFF
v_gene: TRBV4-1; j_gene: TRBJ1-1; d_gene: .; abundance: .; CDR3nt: TGCGCCAGCAGCCAAGAAAACAGGGCCACTGAAGCTTTCTTT; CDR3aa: CASSQENRATEAFF
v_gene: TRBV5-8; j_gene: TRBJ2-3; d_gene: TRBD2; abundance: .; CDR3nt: TGTGCCAGCAGCTTCTTGGGACTAGCGGGGCCAGGTACAGATACGCAGTATTTT; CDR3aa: CASSFLGLAGPGTDTQYF
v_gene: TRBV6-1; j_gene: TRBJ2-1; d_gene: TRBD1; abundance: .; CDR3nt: TGTGCCAGCAGTGCAGGGACAGGGAACAATGAGCAGTTCTTC; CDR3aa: CASSAGTGNNEQFF
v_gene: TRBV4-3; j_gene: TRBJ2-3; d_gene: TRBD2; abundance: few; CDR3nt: TGCGCCAGCAGCCAAGAAGAGAGCGGGGGGAAGAAAGATACGCAGTATTTT; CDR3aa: CASSQEESGGKKDTQYF